A single sample is the source of the 9 T cell receptor beta chains below, sequenced in a study of blood T cells in healthy people across ages. With a J-beta primer mix and a sample-barcoded 5' primer, a second PCR ran about 7 to 12 cycles. TCRdb reprocessed the 5' RACE reads via MiXCR and lists one record per CDR3 protein. This table holds around 780,000 distinct CDR3 sequences, 45% to 70% found once. Source material: blood. These receptors were obtained from a man aged 40-50 years in good health.

The rearrangement links TRBV20-1 to TRBJ2-5; no firm D call. There are 11 residues in the CDR3. Germline CDR1 reads DFQATT; CDR2 reads SNEGSKA (reference sequence). The V end was cut by 3 bases, the J end by 3 bases, with 5 bases between. CDR3 region: CSASPEETQYF. CDR3 in DNA: TGCAGTGCTAGCCCCGAAGAGACCCAGTACTTC.

V usage is TRBV25-1 and J usage is TRBJ1-2; no clear D gene. Trimming stripped 3 bases from V and 8 bases from J, with 13 bases between. The CDR3 extends over 13 amino acids. Germline CDR1 and CDR2: MGHDK and SYGVNS. CDR3 in amino acids: CASSDPGIRGYTF. The CDR3 nucleotides read TGTGCCAGCAGTGATCCCGGGATACGGGGCTACACCTTC.

This clonotype was seen a handful of times. The chain combines TRBV7-2 with TRBJ2-5; 8 bases align to TRBD2. The CDR3 extends over 14 amino acids. Germline-derived CDR1 and CDR2 are SGHTA and FQGNSA. V shed 3 bases and J 4 bases; nucleotides not matched to a gene: 4. The CDR3 DNA is TGTGCCAGCAGCTTCCTAGCGGGTCCAGAGACCCAGTACTTC. Translation gives CASSFLAGPETQYF.

The chain combines TRBV4-3 with TRBJ2-7, with D possibly matching TRBD2 (6 bases). Germline CDR1 reads LGHNA; CDR2 reads YSLEER. The CDR3 consists of 16 residues. V was shortened by 6 bases and J by 3 bases, with 21 bases between the two germline ends. The DNA for the CDR3 is TGCGCCAGCAGTCAAAATCTTGTGGGTAGCGGCTACGAGCAGTACTTC. It specifies CASSQNLVGSGYEQYF.

The chain employs TRBV2 and TRBJ1-1; TRBD1 matches at 9 bases. The J segment lost 6 bases and the V segment lost 10 bases, leaving 9 bases of the junction unmatched. This CDR3 is 13 amino acids long. Germline V gene lookup returns CDR1 SNHLY and CDR2 FYNNEI. The CDR3 nucleotides are TGTGCCACCAGCGCCGACAGGGGGGCTGAAGCTTTCTTT. This translates into CATSADRGAEAFF.

This chain links TRBV2 with TRBJ2-1, with D possibly being TRBD1 (6 bases). The DNA end lines up better with TRBJ2-7; the J call may be wrong. The CDR3 consists of 17 residues. The germline CDR1 and CDR2 sequences are SNHLY and FYNNEI. The CDR3 region is CASSEAGAASSYNEQYF. The CDR3, as DNA: TGTGCCAGCAGTGAAGCGGGGGCGGCTAGCTCCTACAATGAGCAGTACTTC.

The chain uses TRBV12-5 and TRBJ2-7, with TRBD2 matching 14 bases. V shed 0 bases, J shed 6 bases, and the junction held 4 bases outside the gene matches. The CDR3 sequence is 16 residues long. Germline V lookup: CDR1 LGHNT, CDR2 FRNRAP. This chain's CDR3 is CASGLVPGTSGSEQYF. CDR3 nucleotides: TGTGCTAGTGGTTTGGTACCGGGGACTAGCGGGAGCGAGCAGTACTTC.

Notes on this clonotype: A clone one base away is much larger, so this may be a read error. J is TRBJ2-3 and V is TRBV29-1; the match to TRBD1 covers 8 bases. Germline-derived CDR1 and CDR2 are SQVTM and ANQGSEA. The CDR3 extends over 16 amino acids. The V segment lost 7 bases and the J segment 0 bases; nucleotides outside the gene matches: 12. The CDR3 nucleotides are TGCAGCGCAGGACAGGGCACCGCACTTAGCACAGATACGCAGTATTTT. Its translation is CSAGQGTALSTDTQYF.

This clonotype was counted between two and nine times. The CDR3 nucleotides read TGTGCCAGCAGCCAATCACCGGGACAGCAAGAGACCCAGTACTTC. Its protein is CASSQSPGQQETQYF. The V and J genes are TRBV3-1 and TRBJ2-5, with 7 bases matching TRBD1. V trimming: 2 bases; J trimming: 2 bases; junction bases outside the gene matches: 5. Germline V gives CDR1 LGHDT, CDR2 YNNKEL (reference sequence). CDR3 length: 15 residues.